This TCR beta chain derives from a study of blood T cell repertoires in COVID-19 (TCRdb year 2020). The study in broad terms: Collaborator samples came from the United States, Italy and Spain and covered acute and convalescent phases of COVID-19. Nearly every sample came with metadata listing a de-identified subject ID, COVID-19 status, age in years and sex. The samples were drawn from two sources: the first 160 participants of the ongoing ImmuneRACE study, and about 1,300 subjects contributed by 6 global collaborators. A freely available public database, intended as a resource for researchers studying the immune response to SARS-CoV-2, is where the repertoires were released. The material from the prospective study consisted of cDNA or gDNA derived from T cells, B-cell-depleted T cells, or PBMCs. Where available, HLA class I and class II types were taken from metadata supplied by the sample provider and were not determined by assay-based typing. Deeply sampled blood TCRbeta repertoires from subjects exposed to, actively infected with, or recovered from COVID-19 were included in the dataset.

On the study overall, not on this receptor specifically: How much clinical and demographic metadata was included differed by source and by participant, and the metadata was provided uncurated.

The immunoSEQ Assay, a bias-controlled multiplex PCR, was used to amplify TCRbeta CDR3 regions from genomic DNA. From the authors' description of their analysis: Nucleated cell counts per sample were estimated from amplification of reference gene primers within the assay. To quantify the absolute abundance of each unique TCRbeta CDR3 rearrangement, sequence reads were collapsed and filtered. Productive Simpson clonality was computed per sample as the square root of Simpson's diversity index over productive rearrangements. The immuneACCESS repertoire file appears here via TCRdb, limited to in-frame rearrangements. These files lack a portion of the clones; in checked studies, under half of the deficit traces to unresolved V genes, and the cause of the others is not known. The D gene and trimming were derived from the DNA, and the V and J assignments and clone size from that table. This sample is represented by about 290,000 clones; about nine tenths of them were singletons. Around 10% of the sample goes to the ten largest clones.

To note about this clone: No antigen is known for it. No much larger clone is present one base from it, and per-base qualities are unavailable.

The CDR3, from cysteine to phenylalanine, totals 13 residues. Just CDR3 DNA is preserved here, 39 bases in frame from base 1. Looking up the germline V gene (reference sequence) yields CDR1 SEHNR and CDR2 FQNEAQ. V lost 5 bases and J lost 5 bases; the stretch between them is 13 bases long. One collaborating source in Seattle enrolled patients while the patients were actively infected and followed the patients over time throughout the course of disease. The collaborating institutions used their own protocols to collect whole blood in K2EDTA tubes. Collaborator samples were shipped for TCRbeta analysis as frozen whole blood, isolated PBMCs, or DNA extracted from either sample type.

The rearrangement combines TRBV7-9 with TRBJ2-7; possibly the D gene is TRBD2, per 6 matching bases. This receptor was taken from a woman aged 25 to 39 with COVID-19, enrolled during active disease. The sequenced sample was peripheral blood. The CDR3: CASSLRGAHEQYF. The nucleotides are TGTGCCAGCAGCCTCCGCGGGGCCCACGAGCAGTACTTC.